The 16 T cell receptor beta chains presented below share a single source sample, sequenced in a study of blood T cell repertoires in COVID-19. Profiling relied on immunoSEQ multiplex PCR, and the TCRdb table lists in-frame clones only, not all of them. The table includes approximately 220,000 clones, about 83% detected once. Material for sequencing was PBMCs or T cells enriched from blood (not recorded which). The receptors shown here come from a woman aged 40 to 50 who had been exposed to COVID-19.

The V gene is TRBV19, the J gene TRBJ1-2, with D hard to call. This CDR3 region has 15 residues. Germline V gives CDR1 LNHDA, CDR2 SQIVND (reference sequence). Trimming shortened V by 1 base and J by 4 bases, and 13 bases separated the two germline ends. The CDR3 loop reads CASSIGRQLPYGYTF. CDR3 nucleotide sequence: TGTGCCAGTAGTATAGGGAGGCAGCTCCCCTATGGCTACACCTTC.

The J gene is TRBJ1-6, the V gene TRBV15, with D perhaps matching TRBD1 (6 bases). The V and J ends lost 0 bases and 7 bases respectively, with 7 bases between them. The CDR3 has 14 amino acids. Per the germline V gene, CDR1 is LNHNV and CDR2 is YYDKDF (reference sequence). The DNA of the CDR3 is TGTGCCACCAGCAGAGATACAGGGAATTCACCCCTCCACTTT. This encodes CATSRDTGNSPLHF.

This sequence joins TRBV16 and TRBJ1-2, with 9 bases matching TRBD1. The CDR3 is 18 residues long. Germline loops: CDR1 KGHSY, CDR2 FQNENV. Trimming cost V 1 base and J 8 bases; bases outside gene matches: 17. CDR3: CASSQYNTPSGTGKGYTF. The CDR3 DNA follows: TGTGCCAGCAGCCAATATAACACCCCTTCCGGGACAGGGAAGGGCTACACCTTC.

The chain joins TRBV3-1 (or the pseudogene TRBV3-2) to TRBJ1-1; 7 nucleotides match TRBD1. The V gene's germline CDR1 is LGHDT and CDR2 YNNKEL (reference sequence). This CDR3 is built from 15 residues. With 4 bases clipped from V and 1 base from J, the junction kept 6 bases outside the gene matches. The CDR3 is CASSLRGTENTEAFF. CDR3 nucleotide sequence: TGTGCCAGCAGCCTAAGGGGGACAGAGAACACTGAAGCTTTCTTT.

The genes are TRBV4-1 and TRBJ2-2; perhaps TRBD2 as D (5 bases). The CDR3 loop spans 18 amino acids. V was clipped by 1 base and J by 5 bases, with 20 bases between them. Germline V lookup: CDR1 MGHRA, CDR2 YSYEKL. The CDR3 DNA sequence: TGCGCCAGCAGCCAAGGAGTAGCAACCCGCGGGTGGACCGGGGAGCTGTTTTTT. Translated, it gives CASSQGVATRGWTGELFF.

This clone was detected a few times. The chain recombines TRBV7-2 with TRBJ2-5, with a weak D call TRBD1 (5 bases). From germline, CDR1 is SGHTA and CDR2 FQGNSA. CDR3 size: 14 residues. V was cut by 6 bases and J by 0 bases, with 11 bases left in between. CDR3: CASRLDTNQETQYF. CDR3 DNA sequence: TGTGCCAGCAGATTGGACACCAACCAAGAGACCCAGTACTTC.

This clone was seen only once. The rearrangement joins TRBV29-1 to TRBJ1-1; TRBD1 is a possible D gene (6 bases). In germline, CDR1 is SQVTM, CDR2 ANQGSEA. The CDR3 contains 16 residues. Trimming pared 0 bases from V and 4 bases from J, leaving 18 bases between. The CDR3 protein is CSVEDRLGRGPTEAFF. CDR3 DNA: TGCAGCGTTGAAGATCGTTTAGGCAGGGGCCCCACTGAAGCTTTCTTT. Full variable domain (rest looked up from reference TRBV29-1 and TRBJ1-1): SAVISQKPSRDICQRGTSLTIQCQVDSQVTMMFWYRQQPGQSLTLIATANQGSEATYESGFVIDKFPISRPNLTFSTLTVSNMSPEDSSIYLCSVEDRLGRGPTEAFFGQGTRLTVV.

The chain links TRBV7-9 to TRBJ1-4; possible D gene TRBD1, 6 bases. The CDR3 has 16 residues. Germline CDR1 SEHNR, CDR2 FQNEAQ (reference sequence). V was cut by 3 bases and J by 6 bases, with 17 bases left in between. The CDR3 bases are TGTGCCAGCAGCTTCCGGGGAGGGGGGAGGCATGAAAAACTGTTTTTT. Amino acids: CASSFRGGGRHEKLFF.

The chain is built from TRBV18 and TRBJ1-1, with 9 nucleotides matching TRBD1. From germline, CDR1 is KGHSH and CDR2 LQKENI. The length of the CDR3 is 15 residues. J gave up 7 bases and V 3 bases, and 9 bases lay outside the gene matches. The CDR3 sequence: CASSPSGDRVVEAFF. DNA of the CDR3: TGTGCCAGCTCACCGTCGGGGGACAGGGTGGTTGAAGCTTTCTTT.

The chain uses TRBV12-3 or TRBV12-4 and TRBJ2-7; TRBD1 aligns across 7 bases. Trimming took 5 bases from V and 6 from J; bases not matched to a gene: 7. CDR3 length equals 13 residues. The DNA of the CDR3 is TGTGCCAGCAGTCGTGACAGGGTTGGCGAGCAGTACTTC. This encodes CASSRDRVGEQYF.

The chain carries TRBV11-2 and TRBJ2-7, with D hard to call. The CDR3 has 13 amino acids. Looked up from germline, CDR1 is SGHAT and CDR2 is FQNNGV. Trimming stripped 6 bases from V and 3 bases from J, with 12 bases between. The CDR3 sequence: CASSQSGFYEQYF. As DNA, the CDR3 is TGTGCCAGCAGTCAATCCGGGTTCTACGAGCAGTACTTC.

The chain recombines TRBV5-1 with TRBJ2-3; 7 positions match TRBD1. Germline V gene data show CDR1 as SGHRS and CDR2 as YFSETQ. There are 16 residues in the CDR3. After removal of 4 bases from V and 8 bases from J, the junction contained 16 bases not matched to a gene. The CDR3 region is CASSQGGGSSGATQYF. The CDR3, as DNA: TGCGCCAGCAGCCAAGGGGGCGGGTCATCAGGTGCTACGCAGTATTTT.

This clone appeared a few times. This sequence joins TRBV29-1 and TRBJ2-1, with D uncertain. V was shortened by 0 bases and J by 8 bases, with 11 bases between the two germline ends. The CDR3 loop spans 13 amino acids. The germline V gene has CDR1 SQVTM and CDR2 ANQGSEA. CDR3 region: CSVEDPLSYEQFF. The CDR3 region has the DNA TGCAGCGTTGAAGATCCCCTGAGCTATGAGCAGTTCTTC.

With regard to this clone: Other DNA sequences from this sample encode an identical CDR3 as well. The chain is built from TRBV10-3 and TRBJ2-5, with a weak D call TRBD1 (6 bases). V was pared by 6 bases and J by 2 bases, with 7 bases between. The CDR3 is 12 amino acids. CDR1 and CDR2 from the germline V gene are ENHRY and SYGVKD. The DNA of the CDR3 is TGTGCCATCAGGGACAGACAAGAGACCCAGTACTTC. It specifies CAIRDRQETQYF.

The V call is TRBV9, the J call TRBJ2-3; D is uncertain. The CDR3 sequence is 14 residues long. V was pared by 0 bases and J by 2 bases, with 7 bases between. The V gene's germline CDR1 is SGDLS and CDR2 YYNGEE. The CDR3 loop reads CASSVGPFTDTQYF. The CDR3 DNA is TGTGCCAGCAGCGTAGGTCCCTTCACAGATACGCAGTATTTT.

V usage is TRBV5-1 and J usage is TRBJ2-1; no clear D. Deletions cut 5 bases from V and 1 base from J, with 16 bases between. The V gene's germline CDR1 is SGHRS and CDR2 YFSETQ. The length of the CDR3 is 16 residues. The CDR3 DNA is TGCGCCAGCAGTAGATTACGGGTCGTTTCCTACAATGAGCAGTTCTTC. Translation: CASSRLRVVSYNEQFF.